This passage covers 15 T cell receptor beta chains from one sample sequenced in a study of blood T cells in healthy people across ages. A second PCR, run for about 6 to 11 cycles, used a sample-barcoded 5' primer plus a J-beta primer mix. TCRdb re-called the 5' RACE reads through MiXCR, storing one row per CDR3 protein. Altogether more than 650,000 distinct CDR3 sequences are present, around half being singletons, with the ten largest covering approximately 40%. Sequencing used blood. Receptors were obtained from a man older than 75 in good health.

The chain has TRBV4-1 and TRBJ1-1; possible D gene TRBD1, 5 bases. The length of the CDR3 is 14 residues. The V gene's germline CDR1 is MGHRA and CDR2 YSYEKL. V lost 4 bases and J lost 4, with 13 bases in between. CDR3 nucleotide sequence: TGCGCCAGCAGCCCTTCCGGGGCGCGCACTGAAGCTTTCTTT. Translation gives CASSPSGARTEAFF.

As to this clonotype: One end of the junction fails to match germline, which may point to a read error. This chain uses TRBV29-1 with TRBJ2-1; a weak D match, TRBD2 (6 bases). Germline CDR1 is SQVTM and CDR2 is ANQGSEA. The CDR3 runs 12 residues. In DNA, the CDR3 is TGCAGCGTCGTGTGGAGGGCCAATAAGCAGTTCTTC. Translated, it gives CSVVWRANKQFF.

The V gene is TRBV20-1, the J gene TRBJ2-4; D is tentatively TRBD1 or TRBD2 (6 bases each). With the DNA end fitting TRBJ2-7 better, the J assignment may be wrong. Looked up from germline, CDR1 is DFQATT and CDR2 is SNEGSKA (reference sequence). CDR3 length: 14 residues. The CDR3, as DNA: TGCAGTGCCCTCCCCCGGGGGCGGACCTACGAGCAGTACTTC. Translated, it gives CSALPRGRTYEQYF.

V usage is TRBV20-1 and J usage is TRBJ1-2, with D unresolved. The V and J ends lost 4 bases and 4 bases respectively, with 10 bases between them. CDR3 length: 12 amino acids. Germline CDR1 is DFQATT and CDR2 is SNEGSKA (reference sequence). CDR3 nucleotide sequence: TGCAGTGCTAACCATGACCCCTATGGCTACACCTTC. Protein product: CSANHDPYGYTF.

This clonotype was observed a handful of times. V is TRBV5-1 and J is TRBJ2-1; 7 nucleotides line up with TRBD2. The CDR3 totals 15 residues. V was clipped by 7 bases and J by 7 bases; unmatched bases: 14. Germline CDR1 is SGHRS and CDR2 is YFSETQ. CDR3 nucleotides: TGCGCCAGCCATGCCGGGACTACGGCCAAGAATGAGCAGTTCTTC. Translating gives CASHAGTTAKNEQFF.

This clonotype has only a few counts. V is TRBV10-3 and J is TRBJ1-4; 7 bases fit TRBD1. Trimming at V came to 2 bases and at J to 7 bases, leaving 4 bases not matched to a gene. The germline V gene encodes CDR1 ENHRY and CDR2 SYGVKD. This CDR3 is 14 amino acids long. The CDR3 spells CAISETTGAEKLFF. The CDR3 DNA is TGTGCCATCAGTGAGACCACAGGGGCTGAAAAACTGTTTTTT.

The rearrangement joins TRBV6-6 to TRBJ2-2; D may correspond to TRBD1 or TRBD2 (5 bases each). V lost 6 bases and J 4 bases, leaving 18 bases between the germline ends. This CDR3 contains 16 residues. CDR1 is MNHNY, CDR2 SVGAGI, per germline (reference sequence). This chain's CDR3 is CASRPGTGWGTGELFF. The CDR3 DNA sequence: TGTGCCAGCAGGCCTGGGACGGGATGGGGCACCGGGGAGCTGTTTTTT.

CDR3 coding DNA: TGCAGTGCTAGAGGACACCTTCCTATTATATCTGATTCACCCCTCCACTTT. This gives the protein CSARGHLPIISDSPLHF. V usage is TRBV20-1 and J usage is TRBJ1-6, with D unresolved. There are 17 residues in the CDR3. V gave up 1 base and J gave up 8 bases, with 21 bases separating them. Germline CDR1 DFQATT, CDR2 SNEGSKA (reference sequence).

CDR3 region: CASRPTGGIYGYTF. CDR3 in DNA: TGTGCCAGCAGACCTACAGGGGGCATTTATGGCTACACCTTC. This sequence joins TRBV6-2 or TRBV6-3 and TRBJ1-2; TRBD1 agrees at 9 bases. Germline CDR1 is MNHEY and CDR2 is SVGEGT. CDR3 length: 14 residues. With V trimmed by 6 bases and J by 5 bases, 7 bases remained unmatched.

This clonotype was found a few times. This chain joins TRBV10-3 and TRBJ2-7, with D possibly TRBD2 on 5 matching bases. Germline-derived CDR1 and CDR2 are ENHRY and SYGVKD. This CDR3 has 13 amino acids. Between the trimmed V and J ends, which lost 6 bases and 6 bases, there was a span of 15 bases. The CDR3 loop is CAIRDSFPSEQYF. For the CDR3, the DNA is TGTGCCATCAGGGACTCTTTCCCCTCCGAGCAGTACTTC.

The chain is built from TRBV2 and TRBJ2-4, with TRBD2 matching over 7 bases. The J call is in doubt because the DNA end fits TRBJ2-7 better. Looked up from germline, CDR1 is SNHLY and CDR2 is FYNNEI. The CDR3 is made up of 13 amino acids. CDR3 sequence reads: CASTLAEGYEQYF. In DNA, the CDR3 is TGTGCCAGCACTCTAGCGGAGGGCTACGAGCAGTACTTC.

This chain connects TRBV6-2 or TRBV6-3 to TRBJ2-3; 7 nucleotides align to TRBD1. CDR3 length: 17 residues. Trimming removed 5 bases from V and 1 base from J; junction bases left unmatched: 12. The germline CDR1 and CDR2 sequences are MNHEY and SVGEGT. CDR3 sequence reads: CASSTGDSHRGTDTQYF. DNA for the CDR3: TGTGCCAGCAGTACTGGGGACAGCCACAGGGGCACAGATACGCAGTATTTT.

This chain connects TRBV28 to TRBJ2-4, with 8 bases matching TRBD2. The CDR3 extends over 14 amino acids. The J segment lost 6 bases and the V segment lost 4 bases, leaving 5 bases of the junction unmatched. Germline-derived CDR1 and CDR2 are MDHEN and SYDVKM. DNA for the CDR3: TGTGCCAGCAGTTCTCCGGGACTAGGAAACATTCAGTACTTC. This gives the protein CASSSPGLGNIQYF.

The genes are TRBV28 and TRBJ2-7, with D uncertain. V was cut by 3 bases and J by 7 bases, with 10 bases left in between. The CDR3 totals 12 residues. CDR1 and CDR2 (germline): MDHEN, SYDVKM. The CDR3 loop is CASSFLTGEQYF. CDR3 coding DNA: TGTGCCAGCAGTTTTTTGACCGGGGAGCAGTACTTC.

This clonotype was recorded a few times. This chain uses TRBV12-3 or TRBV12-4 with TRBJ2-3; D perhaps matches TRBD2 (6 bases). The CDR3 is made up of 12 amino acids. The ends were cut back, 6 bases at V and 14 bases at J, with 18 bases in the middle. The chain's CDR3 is CASSGDLGYAYF. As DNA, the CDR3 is TGTGCCAGCAGCGGGGACTTGGGATACGCGTATTTT.